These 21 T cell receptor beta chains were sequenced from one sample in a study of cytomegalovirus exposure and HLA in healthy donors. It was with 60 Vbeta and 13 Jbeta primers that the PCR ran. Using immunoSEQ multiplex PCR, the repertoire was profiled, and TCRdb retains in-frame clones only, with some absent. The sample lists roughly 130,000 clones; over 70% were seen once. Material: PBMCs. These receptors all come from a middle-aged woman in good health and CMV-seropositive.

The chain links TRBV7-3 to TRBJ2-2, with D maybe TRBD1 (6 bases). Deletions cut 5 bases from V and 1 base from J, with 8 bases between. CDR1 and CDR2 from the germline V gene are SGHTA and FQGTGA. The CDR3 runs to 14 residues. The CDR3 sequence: CASSRQVNTGELFF. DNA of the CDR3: TGTGCCAGCAGCAGACAGGTGAACACCGGGGAGCTGTTTTTT.

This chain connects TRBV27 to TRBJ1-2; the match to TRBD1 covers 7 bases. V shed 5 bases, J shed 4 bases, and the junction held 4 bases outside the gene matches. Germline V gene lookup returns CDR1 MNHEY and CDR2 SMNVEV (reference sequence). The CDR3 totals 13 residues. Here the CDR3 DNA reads TGTGCCAGCAGTCCCCGACAGGGCTATGGCTACACCTTC. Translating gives CASSPRQGYGYTF.

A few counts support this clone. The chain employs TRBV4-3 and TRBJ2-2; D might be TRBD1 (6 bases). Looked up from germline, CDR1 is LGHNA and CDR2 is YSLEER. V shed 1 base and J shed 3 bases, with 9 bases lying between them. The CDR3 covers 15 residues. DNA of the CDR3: TGCGCCAGCAGCCAAGGGACAGACCACACCGGGGAGCTGTTTTTT. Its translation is CASSQGTDHTGELFF.

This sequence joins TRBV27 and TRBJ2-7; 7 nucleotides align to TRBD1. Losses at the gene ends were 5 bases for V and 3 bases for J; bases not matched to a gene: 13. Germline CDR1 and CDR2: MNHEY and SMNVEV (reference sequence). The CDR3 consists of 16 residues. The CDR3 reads CASSTIYGTAYYEQYF. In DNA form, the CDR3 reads TGTGCCAGCAGTACCATCTACGGGACAGCTTACTACGAGCAGTACTTC.

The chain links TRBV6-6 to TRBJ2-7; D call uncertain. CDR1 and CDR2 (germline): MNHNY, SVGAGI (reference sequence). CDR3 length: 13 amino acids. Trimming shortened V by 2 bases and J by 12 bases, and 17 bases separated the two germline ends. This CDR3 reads CASSYDAEIAWYF. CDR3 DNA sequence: TGTGCCAGCAGTTACGATGCGGAGATTGCCTGGTACTTC.

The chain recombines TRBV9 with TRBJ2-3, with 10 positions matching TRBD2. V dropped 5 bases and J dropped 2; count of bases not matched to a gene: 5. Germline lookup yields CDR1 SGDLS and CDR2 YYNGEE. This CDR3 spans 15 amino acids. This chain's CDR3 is CASSGTSVTTDTQYF. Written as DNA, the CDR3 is TGTGCCAGCAGTGGGACTAGCGTTACCACAGATACGCAGTATTTT.

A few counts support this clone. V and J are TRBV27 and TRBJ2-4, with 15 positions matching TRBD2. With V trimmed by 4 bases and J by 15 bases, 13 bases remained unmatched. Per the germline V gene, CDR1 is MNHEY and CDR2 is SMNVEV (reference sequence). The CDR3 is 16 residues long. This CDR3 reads CASSYSTGLAGGRVYF. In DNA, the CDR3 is TGTGCCAGCAGTTATAGCACGGGACTAGCGGGAGGAAGGGTGTACTTC.

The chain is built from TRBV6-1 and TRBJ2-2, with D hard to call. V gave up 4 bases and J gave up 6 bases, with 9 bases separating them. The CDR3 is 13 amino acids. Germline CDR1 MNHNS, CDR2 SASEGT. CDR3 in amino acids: CASSVRSPGELFF. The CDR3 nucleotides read TGTGCCAGCAGTGTTCGGTCCCCCGGGGAGCTGTTTTTT.

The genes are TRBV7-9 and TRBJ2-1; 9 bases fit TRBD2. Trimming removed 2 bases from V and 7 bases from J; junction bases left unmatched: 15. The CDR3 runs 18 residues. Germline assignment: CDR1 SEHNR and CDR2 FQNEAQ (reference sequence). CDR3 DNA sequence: TGTGCCAGCAGCTTAACGGGGCTTCGCGGGGGGGCTGGGAATGAGCAGTTCTTC. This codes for CASSLTGLRGGAGNEQFF.

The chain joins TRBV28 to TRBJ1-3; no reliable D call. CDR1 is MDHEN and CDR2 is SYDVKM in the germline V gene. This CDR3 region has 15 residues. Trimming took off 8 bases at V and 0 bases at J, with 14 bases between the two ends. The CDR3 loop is CASLVAVSSGNTIYF. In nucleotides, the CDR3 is TGTGCCAGCTTGGTGGCGGTCAGCTCTGGAAACACCATATATTTT.

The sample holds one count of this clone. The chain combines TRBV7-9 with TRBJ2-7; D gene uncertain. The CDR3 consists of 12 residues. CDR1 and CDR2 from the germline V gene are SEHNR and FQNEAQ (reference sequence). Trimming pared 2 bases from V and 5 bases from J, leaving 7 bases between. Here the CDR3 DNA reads TGTGCCAGCAGCTTAATTTCGGACGAGCAGTACTTC. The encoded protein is CASSLISDEQYF.

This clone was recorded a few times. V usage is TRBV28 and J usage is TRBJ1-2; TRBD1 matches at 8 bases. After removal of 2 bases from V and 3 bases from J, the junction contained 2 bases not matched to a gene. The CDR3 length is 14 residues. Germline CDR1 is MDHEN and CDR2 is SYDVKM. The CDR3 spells CASSLGQGDYGYTF. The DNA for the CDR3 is TGTGCCAGCAGTTTAGGACAGGGTGACTATGGCTACACCTTC.

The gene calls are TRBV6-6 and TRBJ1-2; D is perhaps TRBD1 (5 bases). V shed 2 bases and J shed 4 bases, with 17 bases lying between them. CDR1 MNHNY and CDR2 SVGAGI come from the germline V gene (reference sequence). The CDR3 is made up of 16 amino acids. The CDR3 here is CASSYTGTPRAYGYTF. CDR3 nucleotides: TGTGCCAGCAGTTACACGGGGACTCCCCGGGCCTATGGCTACACCTTC.

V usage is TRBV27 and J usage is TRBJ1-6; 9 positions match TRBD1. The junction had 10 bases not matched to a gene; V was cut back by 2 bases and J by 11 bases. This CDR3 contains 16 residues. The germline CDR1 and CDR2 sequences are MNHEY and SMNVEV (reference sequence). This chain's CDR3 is CASSLEADRGTTPLHF. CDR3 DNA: TGTGCCAGCAGTTTAGAAGCCGACAGGGGGACGACACCCCTCCACTTT.

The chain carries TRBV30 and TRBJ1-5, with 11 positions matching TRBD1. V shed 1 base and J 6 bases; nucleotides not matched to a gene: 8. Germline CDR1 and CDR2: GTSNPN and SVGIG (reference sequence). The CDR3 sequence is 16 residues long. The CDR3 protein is CAWSARDRGLFQPQHF. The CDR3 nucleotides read TGTGCCTGGAGTGCCCGGGACAGGGGGTTATTTCAGCCCCAGCATTTT.

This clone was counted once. Here the CDR3 reads CASRFDGGSYNEQFF. CDR3 coding DNA: TGTGCCAGCAGGTTTGACGGAGGCTCCTACAATGAGCAGTTCTTC. This chain uses TRBV7-3 with TRBJ2-1; TRBD2 might be the D (5 bases). Deletions cut 6 bases from V and 0 bases from J, with 12 bases between. In germline, CDR1 is SGHTA, CDR2 FQGTGA. The CDR3 spans 15 residues. The full variable domain, in which reference TRBV7-3 and TRBJ2-1 provide the parts outside the CDR3, is GAGVSQTPSNKVTEKGKYVELRCDPISGHTALYWYRQSLGQGPEFLIYFQGTGAADDSGLPNDRFFAVRPEGSVSTLKIQRTERGDSAVYLCASRFDGGSYNEQFFGPGTRLTVL.

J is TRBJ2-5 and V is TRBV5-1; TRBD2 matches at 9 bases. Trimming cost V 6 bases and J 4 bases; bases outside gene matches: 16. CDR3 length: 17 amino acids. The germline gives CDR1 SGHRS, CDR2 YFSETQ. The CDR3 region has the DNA TGCGCCAGCACCCTGGATGGTAGCGGGAGATCCGGAGAGACCCAGTACTTC. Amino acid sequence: CASTLDGSGRSGETQYF.

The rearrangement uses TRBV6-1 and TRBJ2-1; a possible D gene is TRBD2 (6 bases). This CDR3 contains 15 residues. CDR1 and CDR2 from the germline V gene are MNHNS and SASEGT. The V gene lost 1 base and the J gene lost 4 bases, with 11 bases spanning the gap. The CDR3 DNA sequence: TGTGCCAGCAGTGAAGGTACGGGAGAGTACAATGAGCAGTTCTTC. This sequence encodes CASSEGTGEYNEQFF.

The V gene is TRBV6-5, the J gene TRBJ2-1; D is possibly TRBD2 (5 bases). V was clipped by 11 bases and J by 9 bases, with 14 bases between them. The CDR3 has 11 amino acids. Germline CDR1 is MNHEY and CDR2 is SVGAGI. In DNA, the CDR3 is TGTGCCTCGGGTCGGAGCGGTGAGCAGTTCTTC. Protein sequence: CASGRSGEQFF.

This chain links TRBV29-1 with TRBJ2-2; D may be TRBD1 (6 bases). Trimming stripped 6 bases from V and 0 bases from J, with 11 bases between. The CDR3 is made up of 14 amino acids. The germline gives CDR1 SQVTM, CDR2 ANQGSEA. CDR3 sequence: CSVRDTSNTGELFF. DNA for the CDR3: TGCAGCGTCCGGGACACCTCGAACACCGGGGAGCTGTTTTTT.

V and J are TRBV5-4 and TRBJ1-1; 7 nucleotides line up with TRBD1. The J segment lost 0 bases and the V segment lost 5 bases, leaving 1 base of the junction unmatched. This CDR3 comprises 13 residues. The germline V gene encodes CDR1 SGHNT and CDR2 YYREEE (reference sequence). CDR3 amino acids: CASRGQMNTEAFF. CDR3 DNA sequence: TGTGCCAGCAGGGGACAGATGAACACTGAAGCTTTCTTT.